The 10 T cell receptor beta chains given below trace back to one sample, sequenced in a study of regulatory T cells in long-lasting Graves disease (dated by TCRdb to the early 2020s). The time point label on this specimen signifies: newly diagnosed GD, antithyroid drugs for less than 3 months. For both TCR sequencing and RNA sequencing, RNA was extracted from PBMCs in TRIzol. Libraries were made using multiplex PCR. The run used an Illumina HiSeq 4000. iRepertoire HTBI primers and Arm-PCR amplification of CDR3 regions were used to construct TCR beta libraries. TCRdb ran its own pipeline on the public reads, namely fastp trimming at Q25 and MiXCR clone calling, and kept in-frame beta chains. Every entry covers one CDR3 protein and lists the most common genes and DNA from its rows. This sample comprises 200,000 to 250,000 distinct CDR3 sequences, less than 20% of them detected only once. About 12% of the sample rests with the top ten.

These data also formed part of another study, on T cells in Graves' hyperthyroidism and ophthalmopathy.

This specimen was peripheral blood mononuclear cells (PBMCs), taken at new diagnosis, from a patient treated with antithyroid drugs. Receptor source: a woman between 25 and 40 years old with Graves disease. Donor details come from another sample of the same person, matched by shared clones.

With respect to this clonotype: Since a much larger clone is just one base distant, this may be a read error. The rearrangement joins TRBV16 to TRBJ1-5; 9 positions match TRBD1. Germline-derived CDR1 and CDR2 are KGHSY and FQNENV. This CDR3 contains 17 residues. CDR3 nucleotides: TGTGTCAGCAGCCATAAGGACAGGGGCTTTAGCAATCAGCCCCAGCATTTT. Amino acids: CVSSHKDRGFSNQPQHF.

In this sample, this clonotype turned up many times. The gene calls are TRBV29-1 and TRBJ2-7; possibly TRBD1 for D (5 bases). Germline V CDR1 and CDR2: SQVTM, ANQGSEA. Trimming took off 4 bases at V and 6 bases at J, with 16 bases between the two ends. The CDR3 has 13 amino acids. CDR3 region: CSVGESQGSEQYF. The DNA of the CDR3 is TGCAGCGTTGGGGAATCTCAGGGAAGCGAGCAGTACTTC.

The table lists this clonotype with a few counts. The chain combines TRBV4-2 with TRBJ2-1, with unresolved D. The length of the CDR3 is 16 residues. The germline V gene encodes CDR1 LGHNA and CDR2 YNFKEQ. V was cut by 0 bases and J by 0 bases, with 9 bases left in between. CDR3 sequence reads: CASSQDLTSSYNEQFF. CDR3 DNA: TGTGCCAGCAGCCAAGATCTGACGAGCTCCTACAATGAGCAGTTCTTC.

As regards this clonotype: A read error is possible here, since a much larger clone lies one base away. V and J are TRBV5-1 and TRBJ1-1, with TRBD1 matching 8 bases. Germline lookup yields CDR1 SGHRS and CDR2 YFSETQ. This CDR3 region has 15 residues. The J segment lost 3 bases and the V segment lost 2 bases, leaving 6 bases of the junction unmatched. CDR3 DNA sequence: TGCGCCAGCAGCTTAAGACACAGGGGGTACACTGAAGCTTTCTTT. Encoded protein: CASSLRHRGYTEAFF.

This clonotype was observed at least ten times. This chain connects TRBV30 to TRBJ1-2; 9 bases agree with TRBD1. Germline CDR1 is GTSNPN and CDR2 is SVGIG (reference sequence). The junction had 7 bases not matched to a gene; V was cut back by 1 base and J by 7 bases. CDR3 length equals 14 residues. CDR3: CAWSATGTGFGYTF. The CDR3 coding sequence is TGTGCCTGGAGTGCCACCGGGACAGGGTTTGGCTACACCTTC.

This clonotype has a count of ten or more. This chain joins TRBV14 and TRBJ2-3; the D is unclear. V was trimmed by 2 bases and J by 1 base, leaving 10 bases between them. This CDR3 has 15 residues. The germline gives CDR1 SGHDN, CDR2 FVKESK. For the CDR3, the DNA is TGTGCCAGCAGCCAAATCCACGCCGGCACAGATACGCAGTATTTT. Translating gives CASSQIHAGTDTQYF.

This chain joins TRBV5-4 and TRBJ2-7; tentatively, D is TRBD2 (6 bases). CDR3 length equals 14 residues. Germline V CDR1 and CDR2: SGHNT, YYREEE (reference sequence). Trimming stripped 4 bases from V and 3 bases from J, with 14 bases between. CDR3 coding DNA: TGTGCCAGCAGCGAGGACTACCGGCTCTACGAGCAGTACTTC. Amino acid sequence: CASSEDYRLYEQYF. The variable domain in full, completed from reference TRBV5-4 and TRBJ2-7, reads ETGVTQSPTHLIKTRGQQVTLRCSSQSGHNTVSWYQQALGQGPQFIFQYYREEENGRGNFPPRFSGLQFPNYSSELNVNALELDDSALYLCASSEDYRLYEQYFGPGTRLTVT.

As for this clonotype: Given a far larger clone just one base away, this is likely a sequencing read error. V gene TRBV7-9 combines with J gene TRBJ2-2; 7 bases map to TRBD2. This CDR3 region has 15 residues. Trimming cost V 5 bases and J 6 bases; bases outside gene matches: 9. Germline CDR1 reads SEHNR; CDR2 reads FQNEAQ (reference sequence). As DNA, the CDR3 is TGTGCCAGCAGCATCGGGACTACACGGGCCGGGGAGCTGTTTTTT. This translates into CASSIGTTRAGELFF. Supplemented by reference TRBV7-9 and TRBJ2-2, the full variable domain reads DTGVSQNPRHKITKRGQNVTFRCDPISEHNRLYWYRQTLGQGPEFLTYFQNEAQLEKSRLLSDRFSAERPKGSFSTLEIQRTEQGDSAMYLCASSIGTTRAGELFFGEGSRLTVL.

This clonotype was recorded many times. The germline gene is not matched at one end of the junction; a read error may be the cause. The genes are TRBV2 and TRBJ2-1; unclear D gene. The length of the CDR3 is 10 residues. The germline CDR1 and CDR2 sequences are SNHLY and FYNNEI. The CDR3 sequence: CASSEAGVDF. CDR3 DNA sequence: TGTGCCAGCAGTGAAGCGGGTGTGGACTTC. The whole variable domain, remainder taken from reference TRBV2 and TRBJ2-1, is EPEVTQTPSHQVTQMGQEVILRCVPISNHLYFYWYRQILGQKVEFLVSFYNNEISEKSEIFDDQFSVERPDGSNFTLKIRSTKLEDSAMYFCASSEAGVDFGPGTRLTVL.

The chain couples TRBV14 to TRBJ2-2; 7 bases align to TRBD1. The CDR3 covers 15 residues. V trimming: 7 bases; J trimming: 0 bases; junction bases outside the gene matches: 5. Germline CDR1 SGHDN, CDR2 FVKESK. The CDR3 region is CASTFTGANTGELFF. Here the CDR3 DNA reads TGTGCCAGCACCTTTACAGGGGCGAACACCGGGGAGCTGTTTTTT.